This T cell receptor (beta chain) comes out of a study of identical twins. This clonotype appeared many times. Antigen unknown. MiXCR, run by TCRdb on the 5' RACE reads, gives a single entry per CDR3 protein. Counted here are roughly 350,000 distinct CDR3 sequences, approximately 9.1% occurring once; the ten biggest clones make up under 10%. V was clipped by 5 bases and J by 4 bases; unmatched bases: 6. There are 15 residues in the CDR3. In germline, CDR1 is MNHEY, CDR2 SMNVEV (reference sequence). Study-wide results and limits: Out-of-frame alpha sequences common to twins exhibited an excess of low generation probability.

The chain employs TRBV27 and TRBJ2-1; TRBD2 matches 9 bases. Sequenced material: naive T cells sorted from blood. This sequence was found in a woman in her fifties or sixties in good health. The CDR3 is CASSETSGSYNEQFF. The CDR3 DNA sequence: TGTGCCAGCAGTGAGACTAGCGGATCTTACAATGAGCAGTTCTTC.